A selection of T cell receptor beta chains follows, all from one sample in a study of blood T cell repertoires in COVID-19. Clones were read by immunoSEQ multiplex PCR, and TCRdb kept only the in-frame ones, dropping some. The sample consists of more than 60,000 clones, around 91% of them appearing once. What was sequenced was peripheral blood. These receptors were obtained from a human donor in a cohort sampled during active COVID-19. The CDR3 runs from the conserved cysteine through the conserved F or W. D genes are given only for firm matches. Clone size appears in some rows only: once, few, many, or a class for an expanded clone.

few	TRBV7-9	15	-	TRBJ1-3	TGTGCCAGCAGCCATCGACAGAACTCTGGAAACACCATATATTTT	CASSHRQNSGNTIYF
few	TRBV30	14	TRBD1	TRBJ1-3	TGTGCCTGGAGTATGGGACAGGGTGGAAACACCATATATTTT	CAWSMGQGGNTIYF
-	TRBV5-1	14	TRBD1	TRBJ2-7	TGCGCCAGCAGTCTACTTCAGGGGGCTTCCGAGCAGTACTTC	CASSLLQGASEQYF
-	TRBV15	13	-	TRBJ2-5	TGTGCCACCAGCAGACCCACTAGAGAGGCCCAGTACTTC	CATSRPTREAQYF
-	TRBV4-3	14	TRBD1	TRBJ2-5	TGCGCCAGCAGCCAAGAGTCAGGGGGAGAGACCCAGTACTTC	CASSQESGGETQYF
-	TRBV18	14	-	TRBJ1-5	TGTGCCAGCTCACCAGGGCTTAGCAATCAGCCCCAGCATTTT	CASSPGLSNQPQHF
-	TRBV6-5	15	TRBD1	TRBJ1-2	TGTGCCAGCAGTTACTCGTCGCAGGGGGCAGCTGGCTACACCTTC	CASSYSSQGAAGYTF
-	TRBV30	14	-	TRBJ1-1	TGTGCCTGGTCCTTGGGGCTGGACGGCACTGAAGCTTTCTTT	CAWSLGLDGTEAFF
-	TRBV7-9	17	-	TRBJ1-1	TGTGCCAGCAGCCCAAGAGGTGGTCAGGGTGGGAACACTGAAGCTTTCTTT	CASSPRGGQGGNTEAFF
-	TRBV6-5	13	-	TRBJ2-7	TGTGCCAGCAGTCAGGGGCCTACCTACGAGCAGTACTTC	CASSQGPTYEQYF
-	TRBV3-1/TRBV3-2	14	TRBD1	TRBJ2-7	TGTGCCAGCAGCCTTGACAGGGACACCTACGAGCAGTACTTC	CASSLDRDTYEQYF
-	TRBV10-2	11	-	TRBJ1-1	TGCGCCAGCAGGGGGGAGGGGGGAGCTTTCTTT	CASRGEGGAFF
-	TRBV6-5	14	TRBD1	TRBJ2-2	TGTGCCAGCAGGGAGACAGGGTCCACCGGGGAGCTGTTTTTT	CASRETGSTGELFF
-	TRBV3-1/TRBV3-2	16	-	TRBJ1-6	-	CASSLRAGTGLSPLHF
-	TRBV2	14	-	TRBJ2-3	TGTGCCAGCGTCAGGGAACCTAGCACAGATACGCAGTATTTT	CASVREPSTDTQYF
-	TRBV10-3	14	TRBD1	TRBJ2-7	TGTGCCACTTTAAATGCAGGGGGCTCCGGCGAGCAGTACTTC	CATLNAGGSGEQYF
-	TRBV10-3	13	TRBD1	TRBJ2-7	TGTGCCATCGCCCGGGACAGGCTTTACGAGCAGTACTTC	CAIARDRLYEQYF
-	TRBV10-1	13	TRBD2	TRBJ2-7	TGCGCCAGCAGTGTGGGGGGGGAGTACGAGCAGTACTTC	CASSVGGEYEQYF
few	TRBV6-6	16	TRBD1	TRBJ1-5	TGTGCCAGCAGTTACTCGGTGGGACAGGCCTCCGGGCCCCAGCATTTT	CASSYSVGQASGPQHF
once	TRBV29-1	13	-	TRBJ2-3	TGCAGCGTTGTGTTCCCGTACACAGATACGCAGTATTTT	CSVVFPYTDTQYF
-	TRBV6-2/TRBV6-3	15	-	TRBJ1-1	TGTGCCAGCAGTTACGGAGACAGATTGAACACTGAAGCTTTCTTT	CASSYGDRLNTEAFF
-	TRBV7-9	14	-	TRBJ1-2	TGTGCCAGCAGCTCACAGGGAATACACTATGGCTACACCTTC	CASSSQGIHYGYTF
-	TRBV6-5	16	TRBD1	TRBJ2-7	TGTGCCAGCAGTTACTCAGCCGGGACAGGGGATTACGAGCAGTACTTC	CASSYSAGTGDYEQYF
-	TRBV5-1	13	-	TRBJ2-5	TGCGCCAGCAGCTTGGTGGCCCAAGAGACCCAGTACTTC	CASSLVAQETQYF
-	TRBV2	17	TRBD2	TRBJ2-3	TGTGCCAGCAGTGTCGGTCCTAGCGGGGGGCTCACAGATACGCAGTATTTT	CASSVGPSGGLTDTQYF